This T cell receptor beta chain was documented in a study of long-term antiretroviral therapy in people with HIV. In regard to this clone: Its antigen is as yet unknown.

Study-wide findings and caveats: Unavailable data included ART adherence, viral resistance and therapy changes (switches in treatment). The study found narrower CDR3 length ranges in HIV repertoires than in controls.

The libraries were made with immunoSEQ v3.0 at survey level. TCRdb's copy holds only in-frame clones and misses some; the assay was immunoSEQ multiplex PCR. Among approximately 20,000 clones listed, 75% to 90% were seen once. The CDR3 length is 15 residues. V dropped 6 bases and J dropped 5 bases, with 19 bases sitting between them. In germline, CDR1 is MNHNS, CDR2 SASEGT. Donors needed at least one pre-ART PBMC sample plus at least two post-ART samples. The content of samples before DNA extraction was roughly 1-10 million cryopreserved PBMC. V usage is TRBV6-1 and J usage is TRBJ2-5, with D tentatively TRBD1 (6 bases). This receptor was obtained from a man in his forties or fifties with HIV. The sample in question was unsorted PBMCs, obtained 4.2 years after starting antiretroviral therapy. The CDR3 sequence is CASSRWGRGTETQYF. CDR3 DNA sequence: TGTGCCAGCAGCCGATGGGGCAGGGGAACGGAGACCCAGTACTTC.